This T cell receptor (beta chain) is drawn from a study of cytomegalovirus exposure and HLA in healthy donors (dated by TCRdb to about 2017). Describing the broader study: According to an earlier analysis of a few hundred of the donors, about 190 million T cells yielded 100 million or so unique TCR beta sequences and about 280 Gb of sequence data. An early release that covered some 630 HLA-typed donors contained approximately 300 gigabases of sequencing data and tens of millions of unique TCR sequences. The study combined high-throughput TCR immunosequencing, statistical association of individual TCRs with disease status, and machine learning to predict cytomegalovirus infection status. Donor age, sex, ethnicity and CMV serostatus were compiled alongside the repertoire data. Typing coverage differed by locus: A, B, C, DRB1 and DQB1 were typed in about 629-630 donors, DQA1 in about 550, DPA1 in 600 to 610, and DPB1 in 400 to 490. The aim of the study was to test whether cataloging public T cell receptors could identify signatures of past pathogen exposure. An earlier analysis of about 600 of the donors used high-throughput TCR beta sequencing to judge whether each TCR beta V gene segment behaved as functional or pseudogenic. HLA typing covered class I and class II loci at four-digit resolution. The later analysis used no new phenotypic data to find candidate immune exposures, relying instead on TCR beta sequences and their occurrence across donors. About five DR-DQ haplotypes were treated as single units for association and clustering because of strong linkage in the cohort. A later genetic analysis took genome-wide SNP genotypes for about 55% of the 666 donors and used that subset as a discovery cohort. In addition to the first cohort of around 670 subjects, a separate validation cohort of 120 different subjects was used. Of the approximately 400 genotyped donors, about 80% fell in the genetic ancestry cluster associated with self-reported Caucasian donors. Using immunosequencing, the study profiled T cell repertoires from 666 subjects and related those repertoires to cytomegalovirus serostatus. Among under 450 genotyped donors of the cohort, an average of about 240,000 unique TCR beta nucleotide sequences were sequenced per donor, roughly a sixth of them non-productive. All discovery cohort repertoires had been generated on a single sequencing platform. A later analysis re-analyzed previously published TCR beta repertoires from approximately 670 donors and added high-resolution HLA genotyping to study TCR occurrence patterns. Study-level results and caveats: In a later analysis, most CMV-associated TCR beta chains were found to appear HLA-restricted, with HLA associations seemingly driven largely by CMV exposure. The classifier was reported to diagnose cytomegalovirus status with high specificity and sensitivity in both the original and validation cohorts. Linkage disequilibrium might explain the correlated functional status among segregating V segments, but an unknown experimental factor could not be ruled out. A group of highly shared sequence variants was considered likely to be a technical artifact of the sequencing pipeline. A few of the identified cytomegalovirus-associated TCR beta chains were confirmed in vitro to be specific for cytomegalovirus antigens. According to a later analysis, TCR association rates differed among HLA loci, with DRB1 alleles showing the most associated TCRs and HLA-C alleles showing the fewest. In an earlier analysis of 450 to 750 of the donors, most TCR beta V segments appeared in productive rearrangements about 90% or about 30% of the time, broadly matching IMGT annotations. Because counts were too low, seventeen rarely observed V segments, including chromosome 9 orphons, were excluded from the earlier analysis of some 540 of the donors. In a later genetic analysis, fewer N-insertions in productive TCRs were reported among donors in an Asian-associated ancestry cluster than the roughly 640-donor mean. According to a later analysis, parvovirus B19, influenza, CMV and Epstein-Barr virus appeared linked to several top co-occurrence clusters. Compared with equally common non-associated chains, HLA-associated TCR beta chains in a later analysis were more clonally expanded and had lower generation probabilities. Only TCR beta chains were sequenced in this cohort, and the absence of alpha or paired-chain data limited detectable features. A further reported finding was that TCR beta sequences accurately predicted the HLA-A and HLA-B alleles for most subjects in the first cohort. The authors suggested that the approach could potentially be extended to other disease states and immunological phenotypes. A total of fewer than 200 TCR beta chains were listed by the study as associated with cytomegalovirus. Immune exposure information for the cohort was limited to CMV serostatus. A later genetic analysis associated a missense DCLRE1C variant with V-gene and J-gene trimming of TCR beta chains, and an independent cohort replicated the association. Assigning TCR associations to individual alleles was difficult when HLA alleles, especially DR and DQ, strongly co-occurred. Most TCR sequences were seen in very few donors, while some public TCRs were found in many individuals. Because HLA typing was missing for some donors at each locus, association tests included only the typed subset. Some IMGT-functional V segments, including TRBV6-2 and TRBV6-3, could not be distinguished by the 87-base-pair reads and were therefore excluded. The presence/absence analyses assumed that sequencing depth was roughly uniform across donors, and that assumption may not be true. Specific HLA alleles were associated with around 18,000 TCR beta sequences at a false discovery rate of 0.05 in a later analysis.

Relative to germline, V is 1 base shorter and J is 5 bases shorter, with 17 bases between their ends. The CDR1 and CDR2 encoded by the germline V gene are MGHRA and YSYEKL. The CDR3 contains 16 residues, cysteine and phenylalanine counted. CDR3 DNA only is kept here, 48 bases in frame from base 1. The protocol used for the library was the immunoSEQ multiplex PCR assay. A mixture of 60 forward primers for TCR Vbeta segments and 13 reverse primers for TCR Jbeta segments was used in the multiplex PCR. The CDR3 region of rearranged TCR beta genes was amplified from genomic DNA by a multiplex PCR assay. The Illumina HiSeq System was used to sequence the amplified TCR beta libraries as 87-base-pair reads. Concerning the study's data processing: A later analysis tallied some 79 million unique TCR beta chains across the 650 to 750 repertoires, and around 10 million of those chains were shared by two or more donors. A nearest-neighbor algorithm error-corrected the raw reads and collapsed the reads into unique sequences, merging closely related sequences to remove PCR and sequencing errors. Alignment of CDR3 sequences to IMGT reference sequences was used to assign V, D and J gene segments. For a sequence to be retained, a match of at least six nucleotides was required to both a V gene segment and a J gene segment. A rearrangement was called productive if the CDR3 had no stop codons and remained in frame with V and J, and every other rearrangement was called non-productive. Following IMGT convention, CDR3 was defined as the stretch from the second conserved V-encoded cysteine to the conserved J-encoded phenylalanine. The earlier analysis of 587 of the donors excluded any sequence lacking an unambiguous match to a single V gene segment. In an earlier analysis of almost 600 of the donors, a V segment was called functional when productive rearrangements were above 56.7%, and segregating when the standard deviation between donors exceeded 5%. A statistical classification framework was developed to diagnose cytomegalovirus status using the catalog of TCR beta chain sequences. In a later analysis, V and J genes were assigned by comparing TCR nucleotide sequences against IMGT/GENE-DB human TR gene sequences. Using the TCRdist pipeline, a later analysis assigned CDR3 sequences along with most-parsimonious VDJ recombination scenarios. In a later analysis, each TCR beta chain was defined by its CDR3 amino acid sequence together with its V-gene family, and reads lacking a unique V-gene family were excluded. A later analysis removed several hundred highly shared, low-generation-probability nucleotide sequences to deal with suspected cross-contamination and a sequencing artifact. In a later analysis, a clonal expansion index was calculated for each public chain from normalized within-repertoire ranks of inferred template counts. In a later analysis, generation probabilities were computed using a VDJ recombination model fitted to out-of-frame rearrangements, and the results were checked against IGoR. A later analysis scored TCR-TCR, TCR-HLA and TCR-CMV co-occurrence with hypergeometric tests, applying a repertoire-size bias correction to TCR pairs. A later analysis estimated false discovery rates by permuting HLA or CMV assignments 20 times. In a later analysis, co-occurring TCRs were grouped with DBSCAN, and TCRdist sequence similarity was added when clustering was performed within HLA-allele-positive subsets. Repertoires with fewer than 30,000 or more than 120,000 public chains were left out of co-occurrence clustering, as were about 5 repertoires with anomalous nucleotide sharing. TCRdb retrieved this table from immuneACCESS and kept in-frame rearrangements only. Not all clones are present; in checked studies, unresolved V genes account for under half, and no reason is known for the remainder. The V and J calls and the clone size are those of that table, but D and trimming were determined from the DNA. The sample profile shows around 180,000 clones; roughly 88% of them were found once. The ten largest clones add up to about 1.2% of the sample.

The cohort consisted of 650 to 850 healthy bone marrow donors. All cohort members were sampled while nominally healthy, although unrecorded immune exposures were likely present. The donor tested CMV seronegative and was one of the 352 seronegative cohort members. Each donor provided a peripheral blood sample, and peripheral blood mononuclear cells were used for TCR beta sequencing. The Qiagen DNeasy Blood Extraction Kit was used to extract genomic DNA from the blood cell samples. A word on this clone: What this receptor recognizes is not known. Within one base of it there is no much larger clone, and no base qualities were kept.

Sequenced sample: PBMCs. The sequence came from a boy between 2 and 10 years old in good health and CMV-seronegative. This chain joins TRBV4-1 to TRBJ1-2; no D gene is confidently identified. The DNA reads TGCGCCAGCAGCCAAGCTGGTACAGCCCCAATGTATGGCTACACCTTC. The encoded protein is CASSQAGTAPMYGYTF.